These 29 T cell receptor beta chains were all obtained from the same sample, sequenced in a study of vaccination effects on CD4 cells after COVID-19. Profiled with immunoSEQ multiplex PCR; TCRdb holds only in-frame clones, not every one. Of 40,000 or so clones in the sample, 65% to 75% were seen once. CD4+ T cell isolation took place after nine to eleven days of culture. Antigen specificity for these receptors is unknown. The specimen was CD4+ T cells from PBMCs cultured without peptide, collected before COVID-19 vaccination. The origin of the receptors is a human donor who received a COVID-19 vaccine.

The rearrangement links TRBV2 to TRBJ2-5; TRBD1 matches 9 bases. The V and J ends lost 8 bases and 2 bases, in that order; junction bases with no gene match: 6. CDR1 is SNHLY, CDR2 FYNNEI, per germline. The CDR3 length is 14 residues. The chain's CDR3 is CASQGDRVQETQYF. The CDR3 DNA reads as TGTGCCAGCCAAGGGGACAGGGTACAAGAGACCCAGTACTTC.

This clone occurred a few times. One junction end does not reproduce the germline sequence, and a read error may be involved. The chain joins TRBV6-5 to TRBJ2-1; TRBD1 matches at 7 bases. Germline V gives CDR1 MNHEY, CDR2 SVGAGI. The CDR3 totals 13 residues. The CDR3 bases are TGTGCCAGCAGTTTACTCCTCGCAGGGGGTTGGATCTTC. This translates into CASSLLLAGGWIF.

The chain uses TRBV5-1 and TRBJ1-2, with D unclear. Germline CDR1 SGHRS, CDR2 YFSETQ. This CDR3 is 13 amino acids long. Trimming removed 0 bases from V and 6 bases from J, with 9 bases in between. In DNA, the CDR3 is TGCGCCAGCAGCTTGGGCATAGCGAATGGCTACACCTTC. Translated, it gives CASSLGIANGYTF.

About this clone: Without the conserved terminal phenylalanine or tryptophan, this CDR3 likely stems from a read error. The gene calls are TRBV5-1 and TRBJ2-2; 7 bases map to TRBD2. Trimming at V came to 1 base and at J to 3 bases, leaving 6 bases not matched to a gene. This CDR3 region has 16 residues. Germline lookup yields CDR1 SGHRS and CDR2 YFSETQ. CDR3 in amino acids: CASSLTSGADTGELFS. DNA of the CDR3: TGCGCCAGCAGCTTGACGAGCGGGGCGGACACCGGGGAGCTGTTTTCT.

The chain couples TRBV15 to TRBJ1-5, with TRBD1 as a possible D gene (5 bases). With 5 bases removed from V and 7 bases from J, the gap between germline ends came to 18 bases. The CDR3 extends over 15 amino acids. Germline loops: CDR1 LNHNV, CDR2 YYDKDF (reference sequence). The CDR3: CATSLQRQILQPQHF. In DNA, the CDR3 is TGTGCCACCAGCCTCCAACGACAGATATTGCAGCCCCAGCATTTT.

The rearrangement uses TRBV4-1 and TRBJ2-3; D might be TRBD2 (5 bases). Looked up from germline, CDR1 is MGHRA and CDR2 is YSYEKL. The CDR3 runs 15 residues. V dropped 3 bases and J dropped 4 bases, with 14 bases sitting between them. CDR3 coding DNA: TGCGCCAGCAGCCAGGGAGTTAGCGATTCAGATACGCAGTATTTT. Translating it yields CASSQGVSDSDTQYF.

The J gene is TRBJ2-7, the V gene TRBV27; D ambiguous. V was trimmed by 2 bases and J by 0 bases, leaving 5 bases between them. From germline, CDR1 is MNHEY and CDR2 SMNVEV (reference sequence). The CDR3 covers 13 residues. CDR3 sequence reads: CASSLRISYEQYF. Here the CDR3 DNA reads TGTGCCAGCAGTTTACGAATCTCCTACGAGCAGTACTTC.

This sequence joins TRBV7-9 and TRBJ1-1, with D perhaps matching TRBD1 (6 bases). Germline CDR1 and CDR2: SEHNR and FQNEAQ (reference sequence). Trimming left V 0 bases short and J 0 bases short, with 17 bases between. There are 18 residues in the CDR3. CDR3 protein: CASSLAEAGATLNTEAFF. DNA for the CDR3: TGTGCCAGCAGCTTAGCGGAGGCGGGGGCGACGTTGAACACTGAAGCTTTCTTT.

The chain joins TRBV4-2 to TRBJ2-1; a possible D gene is TRBD1 (6 bases). This CDR3 has 16 amino acids. Germline V gives CDR1 LGHNA, CDR2 YNFKEQ. The germline V and J ends were trimmed by 0 bases and 7 bases, with 16 bases remaining between them. Here the CDR3 reads CASSQDERGSTNEQFF. CDR3 DNA sequence: TGTGCCAGCAGCCAAGATGAAAGGGGGAGCACAAATGAGCAGTTCTTC.

This clone has only a few counts. The chain employs TRBV19 and TRBJ1-5; D is possibly TRBD1 (5 bases). Germline assignment: CDR1 LNHDA and CDR2 SQIVND (reference sequence). The CDR3 contains 12 residues. V was trimmed by 2 bases and J by 10 bases, leaving 9 bases between them. CDR3: CASSIQGSPQHF. The CDR3 DNA sequence: TGTGCCAGTAGTATACAGGGATCACCCCAGCATTTT.

The chain couples TRBV3-1 (or the pseudogene TRBV3-2) to TRBJ2-1; 14 bases match TRBD2. CDR3 length: 19 amino acids. The germline V gene has CDR1 LGHDT and CDR2 YNNKEL (reference sequence). Trimming took 1 base from V and 2 from J; bases not matched to a gene: 7. CDR3 region: CASSQVGTSGSWAYNEQFF. The CDR3 DNA is TGTGCCAGCAGCCAAGTCGGGACTAGCGGGAGTTGGGCCTACAATGAGCAGTTCTTC.

This clone was seen more than once but under ten times. The chain recombines TRBV5-4 with TRBJ1-1; 8 bases line up with TRBD1. V gave up 3 bases and J gave up 3 bases; unmatched junction bases: 7. Germline loops: CDR1 SGHNT, CDR2 YYREEE (reference sequence). The CDR3 covers 15 residues. The CDR3 protein is CASSYKLQGDTEAFF. For the CDR3, the DNA is TGTGCCAGCAGCTATAAGTTACAGGGGGACACTGAAGCTTTCTTT.

V usage is TRBV2 and J usage is TRBJ2-7, with a tentative D call TRBD2 (5 bases). CDR3 size: 14 residues. V was trimmed by 7 bases and J by 7 bases, leaving 20 bases between them. CDR1 SNHLY and CDR2 FYNNEI come from the germline V gene. The CDR3 bases are TGTGCCAGCACTGGAGGACTCCGATCGCGGGAGCAGTACTTC. Amino acids: CASTGGLRSREQYF. Full variable domain (rest looked up from reference TRBV2 and TRBJ2-7): EPEVTQTPSHQVTQMGQEVILRCVPISNHLYFYWYRQILGQKVEFLVSFYNNEISEKSEIFDDQFSVERPDGSNFTLKIRSTKLEDSAMYFCASTGGLRSREQYFGPGTRLTVT.

The chain combines TRBV3-1 (or the pseudogene TRBV3-2) with TRBJ2-7, with 12 bases matching TRBD2. This CDR3 has 15 amino acids. After removal of 4 bases from V and 2 bases from J, the junction contained 3 bases not matched to a gene. CDR1 and CDR2 (germline): LGHDT, YNNKEL (reference sequence). The CDR3 DNA reads TGTGCCAGCAGCCCACGGACTAGCGGGGCCTACGAGCAGTACTTC. Translated, it gives CASSPRTSGAYEQYF.

The chain is built from TRBV5-1 and TRBJ2-4; 8 positions match TRBD2. The trim removed 0 bases at V and 3 bases at J, leaving 5 bases unmatched. This CDR3 is 16 amino acids long. Germline-derived CDR1 and CDR2 are SGHRS and YFSETQ. CDR3 region: CASSLGPGGGKNIQYF. The DNA of the CDR3 is TGCGCCAGCAGCTTGGGACCCGGGGGGGGCAAAAACATTCAGTACTTC.

This clone was recorded once. This chain links TRBV9 with TRBJ1-3; no reliable D call. CDR3 length equals 18 residues. CDR1 and CDR2 (germline): SGDLS, YYNGEE. Trimming removed 3 bases from V and 0 bases from J, with 19 bases in between. DNA for the CDR3: TGTGCCAGCAGCGGGGGTCCTTACTCCGAGCGCTCTGGAAACACCATATATTTT. It translates to CASSGGPYSERSGNTIYF. Full variable domain (remainder filled in from reference TRBV9 and TRBJ1-3): DSGVTQTPKHLITATGQRVTLRCSPRSGDLSVYWYQQSLDQGLQFLIQYYNGEERAKGNILERFSAQQFPDLHSELNLSSLELGDSALYFCASSGGPYSERSGNTIYFGEGSWLTVV.

The chain uses TRBV4-1 and TRBJ1-6; a weak D match, TRBD1 (5 bases). This CDR3 has 16 amino acids. Germline CDR1 and CDR2: MGHRA and YSYEKL. Trimming pared 0 bases from V and 5 bases from J, leaving 11 bases between. The CDR3 coding sequence is TGCGCCAGCAGCCAAGAGGGCAGGGTAGATAATTCACCCCTCCACTTT. It codes for CASSQEGRVDNSPLHF.

The chain recombines TRBV11-2 with TRBJ2-7; D might be TRBD1 or TRBD2, each matching 6 bases. The ends were cut back, 0 bases at V and 4 bases at J, with 19 bases in the middle. CDR1 and CDR2 (germline): SGHAT, FQNNGV. This CDR3 comprises 17 residues. The DNA for the CDR3 is TGTGCCAGCAGCTTAGACGGGACGGGGAAGGGGGGATACGAGCAGTACTTC. It is translated as CASSLDGTGKGGYEQYF.

V usage is TRBV10-3 and J usage is TRBJ1-5, with TRBD1 matching 9 bases. CDR1 is ENHRY and CDR2 is SYGVKD in the germline V gene. The ends lost 4 bases at V and 2 bases at J; junction bases unmatched: 0. The length of the CDR3 is 14 residues. The CDR3 region has the DNA TGTGCCATCAGTGGGACAGGGGGCAATCAGCCCCAGCATTTT. It codes for CAISGTGGNQPQHF.

J is TRBJ1-2 and V is TRBV27; D gene unclear. The CDR3 is made up of 13 amino acids. Trimming removed 8 bases at V and 8 bases at J, with 18 bases between. CDR1 and CDR2 from the germline V gene are MNHEY and SMNVEV (reference sequence). CDR3 nucleotide sequence: TGTGCCAGCCGTACCGGGTCGACGGGAGGCTACACCTTC. This sequence encodes CASRTGSTGGYTF.

V usage is TRBV6-1 and J usage is TRBJ2-2, with 10 positions matching TRBD1. The germline V gene has CDR1 MNHNS and CDR2 SASEGT. V lost 4 bases to trimming and J lost 4 bases; unmatched junction nucleotides: 9. The CDR3 loop spans 17 amino acids. CDR3 region: CASSVHLWTGGTGELFF. CDR3 sequence (DNA): TGTGCCAGCAGTGTACACCTATGGACAGGGGGCACCGGGGAGCTGTTTTTT.

The chain couples TRBV4-2 to TRBJ1-2, with D possibly matching TRBD1 (5 bases). With 1 base removed from V and 3 bases from J, the gap between germline ends came to 15 bases. There are 16 residues in the CDR3. From germline, CDR1 is LGHNA and CDR2 YNFKEQ. CDR3: CASSQGAGLYDYGYTF. The CDR3 DNA reads TGTGCCAGCAGCCAAGGGGCAGGGCTATATGACTATGGCTACACCTTC.

This clone was found a few times. The chain has TRBV5-1 and TRBJ2-4; D unclear. V lost 2 bases and J 8 bases, leaving 14 bases between the germline ends. Per germline, CDR1 SGHRS and CDR2 YFSETQ. There are 14 residues in the CDR3. CDR3 nucleotides: TGCGCCAGCAGCTTAAAACCAACCGAGGACATTCAGTACTTC. Translation gives CASSLKPTEDIQYF.

This chain uses TRBV28 with TRBJ2-2; TRBD2 matches 11 bases. The V gene's germline CDR1 is MDHEN and CDR2 SYDVKM. The length of the CDR3 is 16 residues. J lost 2 bases, V lost 7 bases, and 6 bases had no gene match. The CDR3 here is CASKTGLAGNTGELFF. CDR3 nucleotide sequence: TGTGCCAGCAAAACAGGACTAGCGGGTAACACCGGGGAGCTGTTTTTT. The entire variable domain, with the rest obtained from reference TRBV28 and TRBJ2-2, is as follows: DVKVTQSSRYLVKRTGEKVFLECVQDMDHENMFWYRQDPGLGLRLIYFSYDVKMKEKGDIPEGYSVSREKKERFSLILESASTNQTSMYLCASKTGLAGNTGELFFGEGSRLTVL.

This clone was seen more than once but under ten times. The CDR3 sequence: CASSPPVLYGYTF. The DNA for the CDR3 is TGTGCCAGCTCACCGCCGGTGTTGTATGGCTACACCTTC. The chain has TRBV18 and TRBJ1-2; D not resolved. CDR3 length: 13 residues. Germline V gene lookup returns CDR1 KGHSH and CDR2 LQKENI. V shed 3 bases and J shed 5 bases, with 10 bases lying between them.

This clone came up a few times. Its ends do not fully match the called genes, so a read error is possible. The V and J genes are TRBV28 and TRBJ2-7; 11 nucleotides line up with TRBD2. There are 15 residues in the CDR3. CDR1 MDHEN and CDR2 SYDVKM come from the germline V gene. In nucleotides, the CDR3 is TGTGCCTGCAGGCCTAGCGGGAGGAATTTGTACGAGCAGTACTTC. Translation: CACRPSGRNLYEQYF.

The chain couples TRBV7-8 to TRBJ2-1; D is tentatively TRBD1 or TRBD2 (5 bases each). Trimming cost V 1 base and J 0 bases, with 10 bases left between them. CDR1 is SGHVS and CDR2 is FQNEAQ in the germline V gene. The CDR3 is made up of 16 amino acids. In DNA, the CDR3 is TGTGCCAGCAGCTTAGGTCGAGGGGACTCCTACAATGAGCAGTTCTTC. It specifies CASSLGRGDSYNEQFF.

The chain is built from TRBV4-3 and TRBJ2-3, with 7 bases fitting TRBD2. J lost 5 bases, V lost 5 bases, and 10 bases had no gene match. The germline gives CDR1 LGHNA, CDR2 YSLEER. The CDR3 consists of 15 residues. The CDR3 region is CASSSGVRGEDTQYF. For the CDR3, the DNA is TGCGCCAGCAGCTCGGGCGTCCGGGGGGAAGATACGCAGTATTTT.

This clone was counted between two and nine times. This chain links TRBV10-2 with TRBJ2-6, with a possible D match to TRBD1 (5 bases). The ends were cut back, 4 bases at V and 2 bases at J, with 9 bases in the middle. This CDR3 has 15 amino acids. The V gene's germline CDR1 is WSHSY and CDR2 SAAADI. This CDR3 is CASSVIGAGANVLTF. In nucleotides, the CDR3 is TGCGCCAGCAGTGTAATAGGGGCTGGGGCCAACGTCCTGACTTTC.